This passage covers 24 T cell receptor beta chains from one sample sequenced in a study of response to subunit inactivated influenza vaccine. TCRdb recomputed calls from the RT-PCR reads with MiXCR, one row per CDR3 protein. The sample includes some 800,000 distinct CDR3 sequences, about 20% of them seen just once. The sample in question was PBMCs from blood, obtained around 5 days after vaccination. These receptors came from a man aged 50-59 years who received an inactivated influenza vaccine.

This clonotype was detected only a few times. This rearrangement joins TRBV4-2 to TRBJ1-4, with D unclear. Germline loops: CDR1 LGHNA, CDR2 YNFKEQ. The length of the CDR3 is 15 residues. The V end lost 0 bases, the J end lost 5 bases, and 10 bases lay between the germline ends. The CDR3 DNA follows: TGTGCCAGCAGCCAAGATCGGGGAGGCAATGAAAAACTGTTTTTT. Translated: CASSQDRGGNEKLFF.

This rearrangement joins TRBV29-1 to TRBJ2-1; D remains unclear. The V gene lost 2 bases and the J gene lost 5 bases, with 10 bases spanning the gap. The CDR3 has 13 amino acids. Per the germline V gene, CDR1 is SQVTM and CDR2 is ANQGSEA. The chain's CDR3 is CSVEPTFNNEQFF. As DNA, the CDR3 is TGCAGCGTTGAACCCACCTTTAACAATGAGCAGTTCTTC.

The genes are TRBV12-3 or TRBV12-4 and TRBJ2-2; TRBD2 matches at 9 bases. V was clipped by 5 bases and J by 0 bases; unmatched bases: 16. This CDR3 region has 20 residues. The CDR3 is CASSVVQRGVLRANTGELFF. The CDR3, as DNA: TGTGCCAGCAGTGTCGTCCAGCGGGGGGTTCTAAGAGCGAACACCGGGGAGCTGTTTTTT.

CDR3 loop: CATSDPLTGAQYF. CDR3 bases: TGTGCCACCAGTGACCCCCTAACAGGGGCCCAGTACTTC. V usage is TRBV24-1 and J usage is TRBJ2-5; 7 nucleotides line up with TRBD1. The CDR3 contains 13 residues. Germline CDR1 is KGHDR and CDR2 is SFDVKD. The V and J ends lost 4 bases and 9 bases, in that order; junction bases with no gene match: 7.

This clonotype was observed a handful of times. This sequence joins TRBV29-1 and TRBJ2-7; the D is unclear. CDR1 SQVTM and CDR2 ANQGSEA come from the germline V gene. The CDR3 length is 12 residues. V was shortened by 4 bases and J by 2 bases, with 9 bases between the two germline ends. CDR3 loop: CSVGHSTYEQYF. The CDR3 nucleotides are TGCAGCGTTGGGCACTCCACCTACGAGCAGTACTTC.

In this sample, this clonotype turned up a few times. One junction end does not reproduce the germline sequence, and a read error may be involved. V is TRBV7-2 and J is TRBJ2-5; TRBD1 is a possible D gene (5 bases). This CDR3 is 12 amino acids long. Germline-derived CDR1 and CDR2 are SGHTA and FQGNSA. This CDR3 is CASSLEAGRVHF. CDR3 sequence (DNA): TGTGCCAGCAGCTTAGAGGCTGGCAGGGTGCACTTC.

This clonotype was counted between two and nine times. The chain is built from TRBV20-1 and TRBJ2-3; D possibly corresponds to TRBD2 (6 bases). CDR3 length: 16 amino acids. Per the germline V gene, CDR1 is DFQATT and CDR2 is SNEGSKA (reference sequence). Trimming took off 5 bases at V and 0 bases at J, with 18 bases between the two ends. This CDR3 is CSAARRTNTSTDTQYF. CDR3 coding DNA: TGCAGTGCTGCCCGTCGGACTAATACTAGCACAGATACGCAGTATTTT.

The chain recombines TRBV6-1 with TRBJ1-2, with 7 bases fitting TRBD1. The CDR3 runs 15 residues. Germline V gene sequence: CDR1 MNHNS, CDR2 SASEGT. V lost 6 bases, J lost 5 bases, and 12 bases stayed unmatched. CDR3 DNA: TGTGCCAGCAGATCCTTTCTAGGGGGCGGTTATGGCTACACCTTC. Translation: CASRSFLGGGYGYTF.

The rearrangement joins TRBV20-1 to TRBJ2-7; 7 positions match TRBD2. CDR1 is DFQATT and CDR2 is SNEGSKA in the germline V gene (reference sequence). Germline trimming cut 6 bases from V and 3 bases from J; bases unmatched to any gene: 14. The CDR3 totals 15 residues. For the CDR3, the DNA is TGCAGTGCGACGACCGGGGGGACCAAATACTACGAGCAGTACTTC. Translation gives CSATTGGTKYYEQYF.

This clonotype was counted between two and nine times. The V call is TRBV7-2, the J call TRBJ2-1; D uncertain. V shed 0 bases and J shed 6 bases, with 9 bases lying between them. CDR3 length: 14 residues. Germline CDR1 SGHTA, CDR2 FQGNSA. CDR3 in amino acids: CASSLARVGNEQFF. For the CDR3, the DNA is TGTGCCAGCAGCTTAGCTCGCGTGGGCAATGAGCAGTTCTTC.

The chain combines TRBV27 with TRBJ2-7, with D possibly matching TRBD2 (5 bases). The CDR3 has 14 amino acids. V lost 5 bases, J lost 4 bases, and 15 bases lay in between. CDR1 and CDR2 (germline): MNHEY, SMNVEV (reference sequence). CDR3 amino acids: CASSAYGREYEQYF. CDR3 DNA: TGTGCCAGCAGTGCGTACGGACGGGAATACGAGCAGTACTTC.

The chain joins TRBV2 to TRBJ2-1; D is uncertain. V was cut by 10 bases and J by 2 bases, with 15 bases left in between. This CDR3 comprises 14 residues. Germline assignment: CDR1 SNHLY and CDR2 FYNNEI. Written as DNA, the CDR3 is TGTGCCAATTCTGAGCTGAGCCCCTACAATGAGCAGTTCTTC. Protein: CANSELSPYNEQFF.

This clonotype was seen a few times. V is TRBV10-3 and J is TRBJ2-7; no clear D gene. The V end was cut by 11 bases, the J end by 5 bases, with 10 bases between. The CDR3 has 10 amino acids. Germline-derived CDR1 and CDR2 are ENHRY and SYGVKD. DNA for the CDR3: TGTGCCGCCGGAGCCCACGAGCAGTACTTC. Encoded protein: CAAGAHEQYF.

This clonotype was counted ten times or more. The chain combines TRBV5-1 with TRBJ2-2; D possibly corresponds to TRBD1 (5 bases). V was cut by 1 base and J by 0 bases, with 7 bases left in between. This CDR3 is built from 15 residues. Per the germline V gene, CDR1 is SGHRS and CDR2 is YFSETQ. CDR3 sequence reads: CASSLTGANTGELFF. Written as DNA, the CDR3 is TGCGCCAGCAGCTTGACAGGAGCGAACACCGGGGAGCTGTTTTTT.

The chain links TRBV6-1 to TRBJ2-1; D might be TRBD1 or TRBD2, each matching 6 bases. Germline V gives CDR1 MNHNS, CDR2 SASEGT. This CDR3 comprises 18 residues. V lost 8 bases, J lost 2 bases, and 25 bases lay in between. The DNA for the CDR3 is TGTGCCAGCGGAGGGGGTAGCGGACGCCTGGGGGCCTACAATGAGCAGTTCTTC. This sequence encodes CASGGGSGRLGAYNEQFF.

This rearrangement joins TRBV7-2 to TRBJ2-7; 8 nucleotides line up with TRBD1. Germline V lookup: CDR1 SGHTA, CDR2 FQGNSA. V was pared by 5 bases and J by 0 bases, with 6 bases of the junction left unmatched. This CDR3 region has 15 residues. The CDR3 region has the DNA TGTGCCAGCAGCGCCACAGGGGGGATCTCCTACGAGCAGTACTTC. Translated, it gives CASSATGGISYEQYF.

The chain uses TRBV20-1 and TRBJ1-6; no definite D call. CDR3 length: 15 amino acids. V was trimmed by 5 bases and J by 7 bases, leaving 18 bases between them. In germline, CDR1 is DFQATT, CDR2 SNEGSKA (reference sequence). CDR3 sequence reads: CSAPQTGRGNSPLHF. The CDR3 nucleotides are TGCAGTGCTCCCCAGACCGGGAGAGGGAATTCACCCCTCCACTTT.

In its sample, this clonotype was seen a few times. The chain is built from TRBV28 and TRBJ1-5, with 7 nucleotides matching TRBD1. Germline assignment: CDR1 MDHEN and CDR2 SYDVKM. The V gene end was trimmed by 6 bases and the J gene end by 0 bases; junction bases not matched to a gene: 11. The CDR3 consists of 17 residues. DNA of the CDR3: TGTGCCAGCAGCTCTAAGACAGGGCCCATTAGCAATCAGCCCCAGCATTTT. Protein sequence: CASSSKTGPISNQPQHF.

The chain couples TRBV6-5 to TRBJ2-5; D may be TRBD2 (7 bases). CDR3 length equals 16 residues. Germline V lookup: CDR1 MNHEY, CDR2 SVGAGI. V dropped 2 bases and J dropped 5 bases, with 18 bases sitting between them. CDR3 sequence: CASSYSRRGAGETQYF. The CDR3 DNA reads TGTGCCAGCAGTTACAGTCGTCGGGGGGCCGGGGAGACCCAGTACTTC.

This clonotype was recorded a few times. The gene calls are TRBV20-1 and TRBJ2-3; D is ambiguous. Germline CDR1 reads DFQATT; CDR2 reads SNEGSKA (reference sequence). The CDR3 extends over 16 amino acids. V lost 6 bases to trimming and J lost 2 bases, with 21 bases between them. The CDR3: CSALSRGSDFTDTQYF. CDR3 nucleotides: TGCAGTGCCCTATCCCGTGGTAGTGACTTCACAGATACGCAGTATTTT.

V is TRBV20-1 and J is TRBJ1-1; D call uncertain. Trimming shortened V by 6 bases and J by 4 bases, and 18 bases separated the two germline ends. The CDR3 has 14 amino acids. Germline V gene sequence: CDR1 DFQATT, CDR2 SNEGSKA (reference sequence). CDR3 protein: CSARWAIRSTEAFF. The CDR3 DNA follows: TGCAGTGCCAGATGGGCCATTAGGAGCACTGAAGCTTTCTTT.

This clonotype was observed a handful of times. The chain has TRBV5-6 and TRBJ2-2; D gene unclear. V was pared by 5 bases and J by 13 bases, with 24 bases between. CDR3 length equals 15 residues. The germline V gene encodes CDR1 SGHDT and CDR2 YYEEEE. The CDR3 is CASSLVGANTGLLFF. CDR3 sequence (DNA): TGTGCCAGCAGTTTAGTAGGAGCGAACACCGGGTTGCTGTTTTTT.

This clonotype was picked up a small number of times. The V call is TRBV29-1, the J call TRBJ2-7; D remains unclear. CDR3 length equals 11 residues. CDR1 is SQVTM, CDR2 ANQGSEA, per germline. V was shortened by 5 bases and J by 3 bases, with 8 bases between the two germline ends. CDR3 nucleotides: TGCAGCGTTAGTAAGGACTACGAGCAGTACTTC. Translated, it gives CSVSKDYEQYF.

The chain combines TRBV20-1 with TRBJ2-3, with TRBD1 identical over 7 bases. The J segment lost 4 bases and the V segment lost 1 base, leaving 8 bases of the junction unmatched. This CDR3 comprises 15 residues. Germline V gives CDR1 DFQATT, CDR2 SNEGSKA (reference sequence). CDR3 coding DNA: TGCAGTGCTAGAGTGCTACAGGGGTACGCAGATACGCAGTATTTT. This translates into CSARVLQGYADTQYF.